This T cell receptor (beta chain) is from a study of cytomegalovirus exposure and HLA in healthy donors. Broader study findings: Associated with cytomegalovirus, according to the listing, were 150 to 200 TCR beta chains. For most TCR beta V segments, an earlier analysis put the productive rate at about 90% or about 30% of the time. At a 0.05 false discovery rate, a later analysis found about 17,000 TCR beta sequences to be associated with HLA alleles. Clonal expansion, a later analysis showed, was greater in HLA-associated TCR beta chains than in equally common others.

The PCR had 60 Vbeta and 13 Jbeta primers. Using immunoSEQ multiplex PCR, the repertoire was profiled, and TCRdb retains in-frame clones only, with some absent. The data show some 140,000 clones, roughly 73% seen once. Details on this clone: What it binds is unknown.

V lost 6 bases and J lost 1, with 16 bases in between. This CDR3 has 16 residues. Germline loops: CDR1 SEHNR, CDR2 FQNEAQ (reference sequence). Sample: PBMCs. The TCR originated in a middle-aged woman in good health and CMV-seronegative. The rearrangement links TRBV7-9 to TRBJ1-5; D is perhaps TRBD1 (5 bases). In DNA, the CDR3 is TGTGCCAGCAGTTCAGACAGTGCCGGAAGCAATCAGCCCCAGCATTTT. Amino acid sequence: CASSSDSAGSNQPQHF.